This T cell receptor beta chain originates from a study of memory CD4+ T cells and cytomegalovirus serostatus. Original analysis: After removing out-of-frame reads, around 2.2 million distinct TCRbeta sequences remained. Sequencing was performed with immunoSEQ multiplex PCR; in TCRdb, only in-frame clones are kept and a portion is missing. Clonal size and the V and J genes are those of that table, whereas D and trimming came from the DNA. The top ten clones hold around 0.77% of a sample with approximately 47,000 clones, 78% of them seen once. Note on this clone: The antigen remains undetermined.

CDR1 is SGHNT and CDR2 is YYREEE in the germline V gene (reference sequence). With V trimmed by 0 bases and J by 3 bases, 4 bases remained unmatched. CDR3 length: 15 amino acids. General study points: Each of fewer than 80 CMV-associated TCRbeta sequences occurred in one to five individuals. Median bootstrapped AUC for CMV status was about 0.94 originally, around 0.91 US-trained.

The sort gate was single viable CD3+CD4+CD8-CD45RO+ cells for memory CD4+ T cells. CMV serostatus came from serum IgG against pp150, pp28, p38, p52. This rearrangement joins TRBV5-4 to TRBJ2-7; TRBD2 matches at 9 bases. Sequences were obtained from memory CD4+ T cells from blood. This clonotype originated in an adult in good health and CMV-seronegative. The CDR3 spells CASSLGGGGGYEQYF. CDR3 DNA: TGTGCCAGCAGCTTGGGTGGCGGGGGGGGCTACGAGCAGTACTTC.